These T cell receptor beta chains were read from a single sample in a study of OX40 agonist ivuxolimab in advanced cancers. The table came from immunoSEQ multiplex PCR; TCRdb's copy has only in-frame clones and leaves some out. The top ten hold less than 3% of the sample, which has about 72,000 clones, approximately 89% seen once. The source was CD4+ or CD8+ T cells sorted from blood, collected in a trial of the OX40 agonist ivuxolimab. The receptors were gathered from an adult with an advanced solid tumor such as melanoma, head and neck, liver or kidney cancer. CDR3s include the opening cysteine and the closing phenylalanine or tryptophan. A D gene is named only where the DNA matches it firmly. Clone size is not always given. Where it is, it says once, few, many or a class for expanded clones.

V: TRBV7-9; J: TRBJ1-1; size: -; D: -; DNA: TGTGCCAGCAGCCTAGACAGGAACACTGAAGCTTTCTTT; CDR3: CASSLDRNTEAFF
V: TRBV18; J: TRBJ2-1; size: -; D: -; DNA: TGTGCCAGCTCAAAAATTCTGAGGGACTCCTACAATGAGCAGTTCTTC; CDR3: CASSKILRDSYNEQFF
V: TRBV18; J: TRBJ1-1; size: -; D: -; DNA: TGTGCCAGCTCACCACCGGGGCATACGGTGAACACTGAAGCTTTCTTT; CDR3: CASSPPGHTVNTEAFF
V: TRBV30; J: TRBJ1-3; size: -; D: -; DNA: TGTGCCTGTATTGGTGGGGACACTGGAAACACCATATATTTT; CDR3: CACIGGDTGNTIYF
V: TRBV29-1; J: TRBJ1-1; size: few; D: -; DNA: TGCAGCGTTCGACAGATGAACACTGAAGCTTTCTTT; CDR3: CSVRQMNTEAFF
V: TRBV5-1; J: TRBJ2-7; size: -; D: -; DNA: TGCGCCAGCAGAAAAGGGGCCAGAGACTACGAGCAGTACTTC; CDR3: CASRKGARDYEQYF
V: TRBV5-1; J: TRBJ1-6; size: -; D: -; DNA: TGCGCCAGCAGCTTGGGGGCTGGCAATTCACCCCTCCACTTT; CDR3: CASSLGAGNSPLHF
V: TRBV5-1; J: TRBJ2-1; size: once; D: TRBD1; DNA: TGCGCCAGCAGCGGACAGGGCTCCTACAATGAGCAGTTCTTC; CDR3: CASSGQGSYNEQFF
V: TRBV6-5; J: TRBJ2-7; size: -; D: -; DNA: TGTGCCAGCAGTCCCGGCGCAGAGAATTACGAGCAGTACTTC; CDR3: CASSPGAENYEQYF
V: TRBV28; J: TRBJ1-5; size: -; D: -; DNA: TGTGCCAGCAGGGGGGGCAACAGGTATCAGCCCCAGCATTTT; CDR3: CASRGGNRYQPQHF
V: TRBV15; J: TRBJ2-1; size: -; D: TRBD1; DNA: TGTGCCACCAGCAGAGGGTTGACAGGGGGCGTGGGACAGGGTGAGCAGTTCTTC; CDR3: CATSRGLTGGVGQGEQFF
V: TRBV7-9; J: TRBJ2-3; size: once; D: -; DNA: TGTGCCAGCAGCTTAGAGGGGACTAGCACAGATACGCAGTATTTT; CDR3: CASSLEGTSTDTQYF
V: TRBV4-1; J: TRBJ1-4; size: -; D: -; DNA: TGCGCCAGCAGCCAAGACAGTTATGAAAAACTGTTTTTT; CDR3: CASSQDSYEKLFF
V: TRBV5-4; J: TRBJ2-5; size: -; D: TRBD2; DNA: TGTGCCAGCAGCCTAGGGGCCGCTAGCGGTAGAGAGACCCAGTACTTC; CDR3: CASSLGAASGRETQYF
V: TRBV30; J: TRBJ1-5; size: -; D: -; DNA: TGTGCCTGGAGCTACAGTCTGAATCAGCCCCAGCATTTT; CDR3: CAWSYSLNQPQHF
V: TRBV7-6; J: TRBJ1-5; size: -; D: -; DNA: TGTGCCAGCAGCTCCTACCTCGGAGGGCCCCAGCATTTT; CDR3: CASSSYLGGPQHF
V: TRBV4-1; J: TRBJ1-1; size: -; D: TRBD1; DNA: TGCGCCAGCAGCCAATTCGGGACAGGGAGTTCTAGCACTGAAGCTTTCTTT; CDR3: CASSQFGTGSSSTEAFF
V: TRBV9; J: TRBJ2-3; size: -; D: TRBD1; DNA: TGTGCCAGCAGCGTAGGACAGGGTACAGATACGCAGTATTTT; CDR3: CASSVGQGTDTQYF
V: TRBV4-1; J: TRBJ2-1; size: -; D: -; DNA: TGCGCCAGCAGCCAAGACCAAACAAATCTCTATGAGCAGTTCTTC; CDR3: CASSQDQTNLYEQFF
V: TRBV19; J: TRBJ1-2; size: -; D: -; DNA: TGTGCCAGTAGTATCCCTCAGGGAGGCTATGGCTACACCTTC; CDR3: CASSIPQGGYGYTF
V: TRBV7-8; J: TRBJ2-7; size: -; D: -; DNA: TGTGCCACCCACTCCGGGGTGGGGGGGGCCGTGGTTGGCGAGCAGTACTTC; CDR3: CATHSGVGGAVVGEQYF
V: TRBV28; J: TRBJ1-5; size: once; D: -; DNA: TGTGCCTATGGGCGCAATCAGCCCCAGCATTTT; CDR3: CAYGRNQPQHF
V: TRBV6-5; J: TRBJ2-2; size: -; D: TRBD2; DNA: TGTGCCAGCAGTTACCCGGCTAGCGGCTCCTACGGGGAGCTGTTTTTT; CDR3: CASSYPASGSYGELFF
V: TRBV2; J: TRBJ2-3; size: -; D: -; DNA: TGTGCCAGCATATACGACAGCACAGATACGCAGTATTTT; CDR3: CASIYDSTDTQYF
V: TRBV7-2; J: TRBJ1-2; size: once; D: -; DNA: TGTGCCAGCAGCTTAGGAGGACCTGGTGGCTACACCTTC; CDR3: CASSLGGPGGYTF
V: TRBV2; J: TRBJ2-5; size: -; D: -; DNA: TGTGCCAGCAGTGAATGGCAGGGGAGAACCCAGTACTTC; CDR3: CASSEWQGRTQYF
V: TRBV5-4; J: TRBJ2-7; size: -; D: TRBD2; DNA: TGTGCCAGCAGCACGGGGGGGCAGGGGCGCAACTACGAGCAGTACTTC; CDR3: CASSTGGQGRNYEQYF
V: TRBV6-1; J: TRBJ2-5; size: once; D: -; DNA: TGTGCCAGCATTCGAGAAGAGGGTGGGACCCAGTACTTC; CDR3: CASIREEGGTQYF
V: TRBV18; J: TRBJ1-1; size: -; D: TRBD1; DNA: TGTGCCAGCTCACCGATGACAGGGGGCAACACTGAAGCTTTCTTT; CDR3: CASSPMTGGNTEAFF
V: TRBV6-1; J: TRBJ1-1; size: -; D: TRBD1; DNA: TGTGCCAGCAGTACCAGGAAACCAGGGGGAAGGGAAGCTTTCTTT; CDR3: CASSTRKPGGREAFF
V: TRBV7-2; J: TRBJ2-7; size: -; D: TRBD2; DNA: TGTGCCAGCAGCTCCCAAGGGCTAGCGGCCTACGAGCAGTACTTC; CDR3: CASSSQGLAAYEQYF
V: TRBV6-1; J: TRBJ1-1; size: -; D: -; DNA: TGTGCCAGCAGTGAAGGGGCAGTGAAGGGAATGAACACTGAAGCTTTCTTT; CDR3: CASSEGAVKGMNTEAFF
V: TRBV7-9; J: TRBJ2-2; size: -; D: -; DNA: TGTGCCACCTGGGCGGCGGACACCGGGGAGCTGTTTTTT; CDR3: CATWAADTGELFF
V: TRBV5-1; J: TRBJ1-2; size: -; D: -; DNA: TGCGCCAGCAGCTTGATGACGGGGCACGGCTACACCTTC; CDR3: CASSLMTGHGYTF
V: TRBV2; J: TRBJ1-2; size: -; D: -; DNA: TGTGCCAGCAGTGAGAGCAACAGGGAGTTCTATGGCTACACCTTC; CDR3: CASSESNREFYGYTF
V: TRBV6-5; J: TRBJ1-2; size: -; D: -; DNA: TGTGCCAGCAGGAGGGGGATCAGCTATGGCTACACCTTC; CDR3: CASRRGISYGYTF
V: TRBV27; J: TRBJ2-2; size: -; D: -; DNA: TGTGCCAGCAGTTTTGGGCTAGGGGCCACCGGGGAGCTGTTTTTT; CDR3: CASSFGLGATGELFF
V: TRBV14; J: TRBJ2-3; size: once; D: -; DNA: TGTGCCAGCAGCCAAGACAGCTACCGAGATACGCAGTATTTT; CDR3: CASSQDSYRDTQYF
V: TRBV5-1; J: TRBJ2-7; size: -; D: -; DNA: TGCGCCAGCAGCTTGGCCAAAAGCGAGCAGTACTTC; CDR3: CASSLAKSEQYF
V: TRBV30; J: TRBJ1-1; size: -; D: TRBD1; DNA: TGTGCCTGGAGCGATAGACAGGGAAGGAACACTGAAGCTTTCTTT; CDR3: CAWSDRQGRNTEAFF